Each of the 27 T cell receptor beta chains below was sequenced from the same sample in a study of metastatic and nonmetastatic thyroid tumors. No treatment had been given to any patient before thyroid surgery. From the PCR reads, TCRdb re-called clones with MiXCR. The table shows about 15,000 clones, with around 29% occurring only once. The sample consisted of tumor tissue. Every receptor here comes from a female donor with papillary thyroid cancer or a benign thyroid nodule (not recorded which). Some clones in this sample may be carry-over from other donors' samples.

Note on this clone: The junction departs from germline at one end; a sequencing error may be responsible. This chain links TRBV11-2 with TRBJ2-1, with unresolved D. The CDR3 totals 11 residues. CDR1 and CDR2 from the germline V gene are SGHAT and FQNNGV. The DNA for the CDR3 is TGTGCCAGCAGGTTAGGGATTGAGCAGTTCTTC. Protein sequence: CASRLGIEQFF.

The chain uses TRBV18 and TRBJ2-7; D uncertain. Between the trimmed V and J ends, which lost 2 bases and 4 bases, there was a span of 6 bases. From germline, CDR1 is KGHSH and CDR2 LQKENI. This CDR3 is 12 amino acids long. In nucleotides, the CDR3 is TGTGCCAGCTCACCAGGGGATTACGAGCAGTACTTC. It yields the protein CASSPGDYEQYF.

This clone was detected ten times or more. V usage is TRBV9 and J usage is TRBJ2-1; D is possibly TRBD2 (6 bases). The germline gives CDR1 SGDLS, CDR2 YYNGEE. The CDR3 length is 18 residues. V was pared by 5 bases and J by 9 bases, with 30 bases between. The CDR3 DNA is TGTGCCAGCAGTAGTGCCAGGTTCGGCGGGATCGACTTCGGTGAGCAGTTCTTC. It specifies CASSSARFGGIDFGEQFF.

This clone appeared many times. The chain uses TRBV3-1 and TRBJ2-5, with D unclear. Looked up from germline, CDR1 is LGHDT and CDR2 is YNNKEL (reference sequence). The length of the CDR3 is 13 residues. V shed 1 base and J shed 5 bases, with 8 bases lying between them. CDR3 loop: CASSQGGAETQYF. The CDR3 bases are TGTGCCAGCAGCCAAGGCGGCGCGGAGACCCAGTACTTC.

This clone was picked up a small number of times. The J gene is TRBJ2-1, the V gene TRBV6-1, with TRBD1 identical over 9 bases. CDR3 length: 15 amino acids. Germline V gene lookup returns CDR1 MNHNS and CDR2 SASEGT. J gave up 3 bases and V 4 bases, and 4 bases lay outside the gene matches. CDR3 protein: CASSVETGGYNEQFF. The CDR3 bases are TGTGCCAGCAGTGTGGAGACAGGGGGCTACAATGAGCAGTTCTTC.

This clone was seen a few times. The chain joins TRBV6-1 to TRBJ2-1; D could derive from TRBD1 or TRBD2 (5 bases each). The ends were cut back, 9 bases at V and 2 bases at J, with 17 bases in the middle. The CDR3 totals 15 residues. Looked up from germline, CDR1 is MNHNS and CDR2 is SASEGT. The CDR3 region is CASGPGTETYNEQFF. The CDR3 coding sequence is TGTGCCAGTGGTCCCGGGACGGAGACCTACAATGAGCAGTTCTTC.

This clone was counted ten times or more. The rearrangement uses TRBV2 and TRBJ2-5; no clear D gene. CDR3 length equals 11 residues. CDR1 is SNHLY, CDR2 FYNNEI, per germline. Trimming cost V 3 bases and J 5 bases, with 4 bases left between them. The CDR3 DNA reads as TGTGCCAGCAGTGACTGGGAGACCCAGTACTTC. Translating gives CASSDWETQYF.

The V and J genes are TRBV18 and TRBJ2-7, with TRBD2 matching over 9 bases. From germline, CDR1 is KGHSH and CDR2 LQKENI. This CDR3 spans 16 amino acids. The J segment lost 2 bases and the V segment lost 2 bases, leaving 7 bases of the junction unmatched. CDR3 nucleotides: TGTGCCAGCTCACCAAGCGGACTAGCGATCACCTACGAGCAGTACTTC. It codes for CASSPSGLAITYEQYF. The full variable domain, completed using reference TRBV18 and TRBJ2-7, is NAGVMQNPRHLVRRRGQEARLRCSPMKGHSHVYWYRQLPEEGLKFMVYLQKENIIDESGMPKERFSAEFPKEGPSILRIQQVVRGDSAAYFCASSPSGLAITYEQYFGPGTRLTVT.

The table lists this clone with a few counts. V is TRBV27 and J is TRBJ1-4; a possible D gene is TRBD1 (6 bases). Germline loops: CDR1 MNHEY, CDR2 SMNVEV (reference sequence). CDR3 length equals 14 residues. Between the trimmed V and J ends, which lost 4 bases and 8 bases, there was a span of 14 bases. CDR3 sequence reads: CASSSGRGDEKLFF. Written as DNA, the CDR3 is TGTGCCAGCAGTTCAGGCAGGGGCGACGAAAAACTGTTTTTT.

This clone was found many times. This chain uses TRBV6-2 or TRBV6-3 with TRBJ2-1; tentatively, D is TRBD1 (5 bases). The CDR3 extends over 13 amino acids. V lost 0 bases and J lost 10, with 10 bases in between. Germline loops: CDR1 MNHEY, CDR2 SVGEGT. The CDR3 loop is CASSYSDTSEQFF. The DNA for the CDR3 is TGTGCCAGCAGTTACTCGGACACCTCCGAGCAGTTCTTC.

This clone was found once. The chain joins TRBV20-1 to TRBJ1-1; no firm D call. V lost 2 bases and J lost 6, with 19 bases in between. CDR1 DFQATT and CDR2 SNEGSKA come from the germline V gene (reference sequence). CDR3 size: 15 residues. This chain's CDR3 is CSARPPRAGSAEAFF. CDR3 DNA sequence: TGCAGTGCTAGACCACCTAGGGCGGGGTCGGCTGAAGCTTTCTTT.

The V gene is TRBV20-1, the J gene TRBJ2-7; 10 positions agree with TRBD2. The CDR3 contains 13 residues. V trimming: 3 bases; J trimming: 3 bases; junction bases outside the gene matches: 2. CDR1 and CDR2 (germline): DFQATT, SNEGSKA (reference sequence). The CDR3 sequence is CSASTSGIYEQYF. For the CDR3, the DNA is TGCAGTGCTAGCACTAGCGGGATCTACGAGCAGTACTTC.

This clone was detected many times. This chain uses TRBV9 with TRBJ1-4; D not resolved. The CDR3 length is 14 residues. The V end was cut by 4 bases, the J end by 0 bases, with 7 bases between. Germline V CDR1 and CDR2: SGDLS, YYNGEE. CDR3 nucleotide sequence: TGTGCCAGCAGCCTGGCTGCAACTAATGAAAAACTGTTTTTT. Translating it yields CASSLAATNEKLFF.

The chain carries TRBV20-1 and TRBJ1-2; maybe TRBD1 (6 bases). CDR3 length equals 15 residues. Germline values: CDR1 DFQATT, CDR2 SNEGSKA (reference sequence). The V end was cut by 3 bases, the J end by 5 bases, with 19 bases between. The CDR3 DNA reads as TGCAGTGCTAGCAGGCTACAGGGCCTACTTTATGGCTACACCTTC. Translating gives CSASRLQGLLYGYTF.

This clone has a count of ten or more. V gene TRBV20-1 combines with J gene TRBJ1-1, with TRBD1 as a possible D gene (6 bases). The CDR3 spans 14 residues. Trimming cost V 0 bases and J 3 bases, with 11 bases left between them. CDR1 and CDR2 (germline): DFQATT, SNEGSKA (reference sequence). CDR3 DNA: TGCAGTGCTAGAGATGGGAACAGGGACACTGAAGCTTTCTTT. This gives the protein CSARDGNRDTEAFF.

This clone was observed a few times. The junction shows a germline mismatch at one end, possibly a read error. V and J are TRBV5-1 and TRBJ2-7; weak D call: TRBD1 (5 bases). This CDR3 spans 14 amino acids. Germline CDR1 is SGHRS and CDR2 is YFSETQ. The CDR3 coding sequence is TGCGCCAGCAGATTGGGGCCCAACTCCTACGAGCAGTACTTC. This encodes CASRLGPNSYEQYF.

This clone is labeled as medium-sized. V gene TRBV6-1 combines with J gene TRBJ2-7; 7 bases match TRBD2. Germline V gene lookup returns CDR1 MNHNS and CDR2 SASEGT. V was pared by 6 bases and J by 6 bases, with 8 bases of the junction left unmatched. The CDR3 contains 13 residues. The CDR3 DNA reads TGTGCCAGCAGGCAAACGACTAGCTTCGAGCAGTACTTC. Encoded protein: CASRQTTSFEQYF.

This clone has at least ten counts. The chain joins TRBV20-1 to TRBJ1-1, with D possibly being TRBD1 (6 bases). Between the trimmed V and J ends, which lost 6 bases and 1 base, there was a span of 12 bases. Germline V gene data show CDR1 as DFQATT and CDR2 as SNEGSKA (reference sequence). The CDR3 is 13 amino acids. CDR3 protein: CSAEGGANTEAFF. CDR3 nucleotides: TGCAGTGCCGAGGGGGGGGCGAACACTGAAGCTTTCTTT.

This clone was recorded at least ten times. CDR3 residues: CASSRSSYEQYF. The CDR3 DNA reads TGTGCCAGCAGCAGGAGCTCCTACGAGCAGTACTTC. This chain links TRBV11-1 with TRBJ2-7; D is unresolved. Trimming cost V 5 bases and J 0 bases, with 5 bases left between them. CDR3 length: 12 amino acids. Looked up from germline, CDR1 is SGHAT and CDR2 is FQDESV (reference sequence). The entire variable domain, with the rest obtained from reference TRBV11-1 and TRBJ2-7, is as follows: EAEVAQSPRYKITEKSQAVAFWCDPISGHATLYWYRQILGQGPELLVQFQDESVVDDSQLPKDRFSAERLKGVDSTLKIQPAELGDSAMYLCASSRSSYEQYFGPGTRLTVT.

This clone is termed medium-sized. The identical CDR3 is also encoded by other nucleotide sequences in the sample. The chain carries TRBV27 and TRBJ1-2, with 8 bases fitting TRBD1. V trimming: 6 bases; J trimming: 6 bases; junction bases outside the gene matches: 6. Per the germline V gene, CDR1 is MNHEY and CDR2 is SMNVEV (reference sequence). The CDR3 is 13 residues long. Written as DNA, the CDR3 is TGTGCCAGCAGCTTTACAGGGGGAAATGGCTACACCTTC. This sequence encodes CASSFTGGNGYTF.

The V call is TRBV14, the J call TRBJ1-1; D gene ambiguous. The CDR3 sequence is 14 residues long. CDR1 is SGHDN and CDR2 is FVKESK in the germline V gene. Trimming removed 6 bases from V and 4 bases from J, with 15 bases in between. Written as DNA, the CDR3 is TGTGCCAGCAGGGCCACGGCGGCGCGCACTGAAGCTTTCTTT. Encoded protein: CASRATAARTEAFF.

By share, this clone counts as medium-sized. The rearrangement links TRBV5-6 to TRBJ1-5; D uncertain. The CDR3 consists of 13 residues. The germline V gene has CDR1 SGHDT and CDR2 YYEEEE. Trimming pared 2 bases from V and 0 bases from J, leaving 3 bases between. The CDR3: CASSFSSNQPQHF. As DNA, the CDR3 is TGTGCCAGCAGCTTTAGTAGCAATCAGCCCCAGCATTTT.

The chain uses TRBV6-1 and TRBJ1-6, with TRBD1 as a possible D gene (6 bases). The CDR3 is 13 residues long. Germline V gene data show CDR1 as MNHNS and CDR2 as SASEGT. Between the trimmed V and J ends, which lost 7 bases and 7 bases, there was a span of 11 bases. The CDR3: CASKGDINSPLHF. The CDR3 DNA is TGTGCCAGCAAAGGGGACATCAATTCACCCCTCCACTTT.

This clone was picked up many times. J is TRBJ2-1 and V is TRBV5-6; possibly TRBD1 for D (5 bases). The CDR3 runs to 17 residues. Germline-derived CDR1 and CDR2 are SGHDT and YYEEEE. Trimming took off 4 bases at V and 5 bases at J, with 22 bases between the two ends. The CDR3 region is CASSNDLDNMVHNEQFF. CDR3 coding DNA: TGTGCCAGCAGCAATGACCTGGACAATATGGTCCACAATGAGCAGTTCTTC.

V usage is TRBV19 and J usage is TRBJ2-2; 9 bases fit TRBD1. The CDR3 contains 18 residues. Unmatched junction bases numbered 10, after V lost 1 base and J lost 4 bases. Germline V gene lookup returns CDR1 LNHDA and CDR2 SQIVND (reference sequence). The CDR3 DNA reads TGTGCCAGTAGTATAGGTCCCTCACAGGGGGCGGGCACCGGGGAGCTGTTTTTT. It translates to CASSIGPSQGAGTGELFF. Together with reference TRBV19 and TRBJ2-2, the CDR3 gives the full variable domain: DGGITQSPKYLFRKEGQNVTLSCEQNLNHDAMYWYRQDPGQGLRLIYYSQIVNDFQKGDIAEGYSVSREKKESFPLTVTSAQKNPTAFYLCASSIGPSQGAGTGELFFGEGSRLTVL.

There are many counts of this clone. J is TRBJ2-7 and V is TRBV9, with D possibly being TRBD1 or TRBD2 (6 bases each). The CDR3 totals 14 residues. Trimming cost V 1 base and J 5 bases, with 13 bases left between them. Germline V gene lookup returns CDR1 SGDLS and CDR2 YYNGEE. CDR3 protein: CASSVWGAVDEQYF. The CDR3 DNA is TGTGCCAGCAGCGTATGGGGGGCGGTGGACGAGCAGTACTTC.

The rearrangement joins TRBV27 to TRBJ2-3; 10 bases are a match to TRBD2. CDR3 length: 16 residues. The germline gives CDR1 MNHEY, CDR2 SMNVEV (reference sequence). The V gene end was trimmed by 6 bases and the J gene end by 0 bases; junction bases not matched to a gene: 6. For the CDR3, the DNA is TGTGCCAGCAGCCGCGGACTAGCGGATAGCACAGATACGCAGTATTTT. This translates into CASSRGLADSTDTQYF.